Included here is one TCR beta chain sequence, with context. Its antigen remains unknown. The data were obtained in a study of cytomegalovirus exposure and HLA in healthy donors. Study overall: The same platform was used for the roughly 130 validation repertoires as for the 600 to 700 first-cohort repertoires, as reported in a later analysis.

The CDR3 totals 14 residues. Germline V gene lookup returns CDR1 GTSNPN and CDR2 SVGIG (reference sequence). Trimming removed 5 bases from V and 6 bases from J; junction bases left unmatched: 10. Libraries were prepared by immunoSEQ multiplex PCR; TCRdb keeps only in-frame clonotypes and omits some of them. The sample contains 50,000 to 80,000 clones, 95% of which appear only once. Broader study findings: Subsequent analysis revealed that first-cohort TCR clusters tended to co-occur in the 120 or so validation repertoires. Specific recognition of CMV antigens was confirmed in vitro for a few chains (all CMV-associated). Cytomegalovirus-associated status was assigned to roughly 160 TCR beta chains.

The receptor comes from a woman aged 18-29 years in good health and CMV-seropositive. The sequenced sample was PBMCs. The genes are TRBV30 and TRBJ2-3, with 8 nucleotides matching TRBD2. This chain's CDR3 is CAWGSGGPSDTQYF. In DNA, the CDR3 is TGTGCCTGGGGATCGGGGGGGCCATCCGATACGCAGTATTTT.